This T cell receptor (beta chain) was profiled in a study of CD8 T cells in Susac syndrome. Overall study results and limits: The authors acknowledged that the study's TCR sequencing and HLA analysis involved relatively few individuals.

The authors reverse transcribed roughly 0.5 to 1 ug RNA with random hexamers. The authors amplified TCR beta CDR3 across 54 Vbeta and 13 Jbeta using immunoSEQ multiplex PCR. Via MiXCR, TCRdb re-called the immunoSEQ multiplex PCR reads, giving one row per CDR3 protein. The table lists roughly 200,000 distinct CDR3 sequences, about 95% of them singletons. About this clonotype itself: No antigen is known for it.

TCR beta was sequenced from blood CD8+ and CD4+ T cells. In contrast to the negatively isolated CD8+ and CD4+ T cells, TEMRA cells were FACS-enriched. Germline V CDR1 and CDR2: SQVTM, ANQGSEA. Trimming cost V 8 bases and J 7 bases; bases outside gene matches: 16. The CDR3 extends over 14 amino acids. This chain joins TRBV29-1 and TRBJ1-2; 7 nucleotides agree with TRBD1. The sequenced material came from CD4+ T cells from PBMCs. The clonotype originates from a human donor in good health. The CDR3 loop reads CSIRRGQAGGGYTF. The DNA of the CDR3 is TGCAGCATCCGCCGAGGACAGGCCGGAGGTGGCTACACCTTC.